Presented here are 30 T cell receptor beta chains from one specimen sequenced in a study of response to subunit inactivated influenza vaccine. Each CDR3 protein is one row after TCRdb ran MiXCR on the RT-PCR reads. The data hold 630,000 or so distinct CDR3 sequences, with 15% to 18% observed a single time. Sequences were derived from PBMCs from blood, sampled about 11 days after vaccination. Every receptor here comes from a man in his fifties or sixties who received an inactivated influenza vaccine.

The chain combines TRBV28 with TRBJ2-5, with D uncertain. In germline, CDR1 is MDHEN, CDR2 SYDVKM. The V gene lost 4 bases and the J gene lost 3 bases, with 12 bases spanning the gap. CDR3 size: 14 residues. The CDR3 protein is CASSSAALKETQYF. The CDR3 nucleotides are TGTGCCAGCAGTTCCGCGGCGTTGAAAGAGACCCAGTACTTC.

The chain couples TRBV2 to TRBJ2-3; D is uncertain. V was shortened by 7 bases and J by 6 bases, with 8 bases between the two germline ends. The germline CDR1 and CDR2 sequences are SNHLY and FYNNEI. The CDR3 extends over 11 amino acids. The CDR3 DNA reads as TGTGCCAGCAACGGCGGTGATACGCAGTATTTT. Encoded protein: CASNGGDTQYF.

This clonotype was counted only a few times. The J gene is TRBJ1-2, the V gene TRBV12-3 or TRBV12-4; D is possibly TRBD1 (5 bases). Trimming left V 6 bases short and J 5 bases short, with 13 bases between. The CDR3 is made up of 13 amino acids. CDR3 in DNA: TGTGCCAGCAGCGGACCCAAGGGGTATGGCTACACCTTC. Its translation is CASSGPKGYGYTF.

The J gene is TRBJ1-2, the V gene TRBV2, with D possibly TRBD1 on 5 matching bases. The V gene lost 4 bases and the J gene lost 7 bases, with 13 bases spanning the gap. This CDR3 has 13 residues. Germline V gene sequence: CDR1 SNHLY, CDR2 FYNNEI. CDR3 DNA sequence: TGTGCCAGCAGTGTCCAGGGTGATACTGGCTACACCTTC. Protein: CASSVQGDTGYTF.

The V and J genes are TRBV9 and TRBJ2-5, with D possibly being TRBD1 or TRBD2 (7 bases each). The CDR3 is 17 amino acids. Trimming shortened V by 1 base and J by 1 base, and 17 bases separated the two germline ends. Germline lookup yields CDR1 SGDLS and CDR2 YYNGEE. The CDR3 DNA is TGTGCCAGCAGCGTAAGAGGGGGGGGACAGTTCCAAGAGACCCAGTACTTC. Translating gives CASSVRGGGQFQETQYF.

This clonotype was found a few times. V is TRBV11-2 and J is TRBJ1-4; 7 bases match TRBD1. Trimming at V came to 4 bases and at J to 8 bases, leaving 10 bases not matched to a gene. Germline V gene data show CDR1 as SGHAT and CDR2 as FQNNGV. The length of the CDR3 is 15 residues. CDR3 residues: CASSYQRGRVEKLFF. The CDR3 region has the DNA TGTGCCAGCAGCTACCAGAGGGGGCGAGTCGAAAAACTGTTTTTT.

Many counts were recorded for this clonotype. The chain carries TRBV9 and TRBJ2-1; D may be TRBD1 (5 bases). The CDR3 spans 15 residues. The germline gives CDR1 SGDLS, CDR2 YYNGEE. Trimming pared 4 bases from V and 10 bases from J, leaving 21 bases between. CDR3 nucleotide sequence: TGTGCCAGCAGCTTAGACCGTTTACTTACAGGAGAGCAGTTCTTC. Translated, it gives CASSLDRLLTGEQFF.

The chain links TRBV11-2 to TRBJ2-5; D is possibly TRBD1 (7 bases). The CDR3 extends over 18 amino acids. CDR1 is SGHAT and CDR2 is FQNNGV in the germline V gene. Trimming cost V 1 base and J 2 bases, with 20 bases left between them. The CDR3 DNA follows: TGTGCCAGCAGCTTAGGCCCCCTCTCAGGGGGGCTACAAGAGACCCAGTACTTC. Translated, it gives CASSLGPLSGGLQETQYF.

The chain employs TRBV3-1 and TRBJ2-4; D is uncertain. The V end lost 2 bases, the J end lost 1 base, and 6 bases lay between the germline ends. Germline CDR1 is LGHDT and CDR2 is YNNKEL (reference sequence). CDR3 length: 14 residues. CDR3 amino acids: CASSQHVAKNIQYF. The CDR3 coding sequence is TGTGCCAGCAGCCAACACGTTGCCAAAAACATTCAGTACTTC. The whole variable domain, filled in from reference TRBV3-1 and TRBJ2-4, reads DTAVSQTPKYLVTQMGNDKSIKCEQNLGHDTMYWYKQDSKKFLKIMFSYNNKELIINETVPNRFSPKSPDKAHLNLHINSLELGDSAVYFCASSQHVAKNIQYFGAGTRLSVL.

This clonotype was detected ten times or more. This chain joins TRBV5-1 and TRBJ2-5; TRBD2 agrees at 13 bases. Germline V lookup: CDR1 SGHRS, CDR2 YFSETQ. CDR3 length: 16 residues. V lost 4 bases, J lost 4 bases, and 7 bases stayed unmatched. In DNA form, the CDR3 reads TGCGCCAGCAGCCGAACTCGGACTAGCGGGGGAGAGACCCAGTACTTC. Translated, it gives CASSRTRTSGGETQYF.

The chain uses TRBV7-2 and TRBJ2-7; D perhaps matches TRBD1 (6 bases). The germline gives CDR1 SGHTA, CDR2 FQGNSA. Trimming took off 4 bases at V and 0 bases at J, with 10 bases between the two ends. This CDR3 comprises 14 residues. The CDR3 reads CASSYRQDSYEQYF. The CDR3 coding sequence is TGTGCCAGCAGCTACCGACAGGACTCCTACGAGCAGTACTTC.

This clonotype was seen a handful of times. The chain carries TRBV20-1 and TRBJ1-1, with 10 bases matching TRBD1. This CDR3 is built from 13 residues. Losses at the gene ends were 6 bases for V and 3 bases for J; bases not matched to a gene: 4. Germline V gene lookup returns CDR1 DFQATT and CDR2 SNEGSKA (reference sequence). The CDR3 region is CSAPGQGYTEAFF. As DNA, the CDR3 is TGCAGTGCCCCGGGACAGGGGTACACTGAAGCTTTCTTT.

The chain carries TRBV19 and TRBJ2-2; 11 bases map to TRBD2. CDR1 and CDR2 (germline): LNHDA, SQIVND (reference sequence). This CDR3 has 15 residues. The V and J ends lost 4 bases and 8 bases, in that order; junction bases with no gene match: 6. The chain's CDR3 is CASSRASGRSGELFF. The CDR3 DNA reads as TGTGCCAGTAGTAGGGCTAGCGGGAGGAGTGGGGAGCTGTTTTTT.

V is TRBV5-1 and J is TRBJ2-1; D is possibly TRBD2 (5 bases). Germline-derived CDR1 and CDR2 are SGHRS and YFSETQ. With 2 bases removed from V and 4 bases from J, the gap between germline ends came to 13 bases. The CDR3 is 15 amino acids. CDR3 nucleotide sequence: TGCGCCAGCAGCTTACGAGCGGATACGTACAATGAGCAGTTCTTC. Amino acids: CASSLRADTYNEQFF. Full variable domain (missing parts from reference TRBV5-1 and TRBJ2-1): KAGVTQTPRYLIKTRGQQVTLSCSPISGHRSVSWYQQTPGQGLQFLFEYFSETQRNKGNFPGRFSGRQFSNSRSEMNVSTLELGDSALYLCASSLRADTYNEQFFGPGTRLTVL.

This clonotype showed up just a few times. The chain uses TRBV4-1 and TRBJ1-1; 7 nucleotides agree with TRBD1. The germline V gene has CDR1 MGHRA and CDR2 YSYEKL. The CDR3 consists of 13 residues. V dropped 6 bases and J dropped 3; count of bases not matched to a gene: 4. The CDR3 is CASRLDRDTEAFF. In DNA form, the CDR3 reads TGCGCCAGCAGACTCGACAGGGACACTGAAGCTTTCTTT.

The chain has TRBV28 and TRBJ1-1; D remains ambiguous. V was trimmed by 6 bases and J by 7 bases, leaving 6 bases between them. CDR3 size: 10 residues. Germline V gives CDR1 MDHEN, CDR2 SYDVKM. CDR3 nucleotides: TGTGCCAGCAGGCGCGGTGAAGCTTTCTTT. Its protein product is CASRRGEAFF.

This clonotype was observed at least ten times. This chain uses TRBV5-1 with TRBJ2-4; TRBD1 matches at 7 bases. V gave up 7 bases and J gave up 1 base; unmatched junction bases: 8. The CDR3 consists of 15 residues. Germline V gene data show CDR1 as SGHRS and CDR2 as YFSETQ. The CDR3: CASGATTGAKNIQYF. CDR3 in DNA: TGCGCCAGCGGAGCAACGACAGGGGCCAAAAACATTCAGTACTTC.

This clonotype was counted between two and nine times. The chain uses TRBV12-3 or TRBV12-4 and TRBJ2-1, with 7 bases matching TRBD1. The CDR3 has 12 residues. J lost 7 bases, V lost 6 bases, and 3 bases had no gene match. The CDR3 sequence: CASRSRGNEQFF. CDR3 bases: TGTGCCAGCAGGAGCAGGGGGAATGAGCAGTTCTTC.

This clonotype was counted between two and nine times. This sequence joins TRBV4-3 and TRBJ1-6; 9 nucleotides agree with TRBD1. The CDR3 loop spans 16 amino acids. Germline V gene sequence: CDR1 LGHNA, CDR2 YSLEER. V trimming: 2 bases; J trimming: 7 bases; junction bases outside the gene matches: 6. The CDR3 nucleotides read TGCGCCAGCAGCCAAAATGCCGGGACAGGGAATTCACCCCTCCACTTT. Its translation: CASSQNAGTGNSPLHF.

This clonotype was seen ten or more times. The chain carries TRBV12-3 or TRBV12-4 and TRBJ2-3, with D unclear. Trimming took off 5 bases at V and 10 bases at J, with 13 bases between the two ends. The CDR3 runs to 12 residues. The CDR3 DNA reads TGTGCCAGCAGTCCCACTATACCGGCGCAGTATTTT. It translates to CASSPTIPAQYF.

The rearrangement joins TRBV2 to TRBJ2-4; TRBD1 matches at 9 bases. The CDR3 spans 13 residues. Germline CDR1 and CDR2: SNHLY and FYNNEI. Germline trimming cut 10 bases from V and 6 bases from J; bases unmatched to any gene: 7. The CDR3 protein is CATLLDRGNIQYF. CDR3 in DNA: TGTGCCACCCTACTGGACAGGGGAAACATTCAGTACTTC.

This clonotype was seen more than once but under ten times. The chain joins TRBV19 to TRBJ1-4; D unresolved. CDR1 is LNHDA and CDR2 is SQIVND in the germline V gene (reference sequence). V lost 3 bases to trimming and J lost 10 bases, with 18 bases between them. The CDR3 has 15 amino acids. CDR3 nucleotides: TGTGCCAGTAGTATTGGCCGACTGCGCGCCGGAAAACTGTTTTTT. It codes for CASSIGRLRAGKLFF.

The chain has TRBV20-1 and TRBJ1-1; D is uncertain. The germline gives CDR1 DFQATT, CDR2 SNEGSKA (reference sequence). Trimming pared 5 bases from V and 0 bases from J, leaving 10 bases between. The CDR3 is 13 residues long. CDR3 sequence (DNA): TGCAGTGCTGGAAGATCCTTGAACACTGAAGCTTTCTTT. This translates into CSAGRSLNTEAFF.

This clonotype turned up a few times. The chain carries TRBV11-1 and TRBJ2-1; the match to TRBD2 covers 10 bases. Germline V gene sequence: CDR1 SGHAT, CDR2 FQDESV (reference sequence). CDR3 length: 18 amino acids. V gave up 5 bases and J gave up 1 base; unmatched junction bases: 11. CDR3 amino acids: CASSIRTSGRNSYNEQFF. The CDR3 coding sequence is TGTGCCAGCAGCATACGGACTAGCGGACGAAATTCCTACAATGAGCAGTTCTTC.

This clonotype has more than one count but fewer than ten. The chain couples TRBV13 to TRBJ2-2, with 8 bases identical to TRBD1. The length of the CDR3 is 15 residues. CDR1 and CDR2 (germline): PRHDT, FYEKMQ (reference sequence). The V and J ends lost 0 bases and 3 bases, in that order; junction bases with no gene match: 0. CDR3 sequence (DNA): TGTGCCAGCAGCTTAGGGGACAGGGACACCGGGGAGCTGTTTTTT. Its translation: CASSLGDRDTGELFF.

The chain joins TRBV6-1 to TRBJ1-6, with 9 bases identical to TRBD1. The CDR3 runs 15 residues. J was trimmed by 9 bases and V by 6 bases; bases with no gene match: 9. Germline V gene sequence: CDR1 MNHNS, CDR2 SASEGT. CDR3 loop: CASRTGTGSTSPLHF. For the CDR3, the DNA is TGTGCCAGCAGAACCGGGACAGGGAGCACTTCACCCCTCCACTTT.

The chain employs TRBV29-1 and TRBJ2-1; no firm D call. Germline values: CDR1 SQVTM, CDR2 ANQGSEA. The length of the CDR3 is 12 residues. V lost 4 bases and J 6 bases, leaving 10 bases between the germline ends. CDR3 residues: CSVVVLVNEQFF. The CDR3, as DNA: TGCAGCGTTGTTGTGTTGGTCAATGAGCAGTTCTTC.

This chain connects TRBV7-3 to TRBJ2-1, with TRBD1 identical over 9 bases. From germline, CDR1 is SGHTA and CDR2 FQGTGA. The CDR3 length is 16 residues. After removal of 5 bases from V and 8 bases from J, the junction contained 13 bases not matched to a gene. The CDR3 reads CASSARPGQGSHEQFF. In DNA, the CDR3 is TGTGCCAGCAGCGCCCGACCGGGACAGGGTTCCCATGAGCAGTTCTTC.

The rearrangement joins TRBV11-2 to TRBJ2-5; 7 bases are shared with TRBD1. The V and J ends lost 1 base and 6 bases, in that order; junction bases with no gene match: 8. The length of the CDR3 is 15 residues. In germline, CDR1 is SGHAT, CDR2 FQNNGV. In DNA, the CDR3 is TGTGCCAGCAGCTTAGGTAGCGCGAGGGGGCAGACCCAGTACTTC. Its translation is CASSLGSARGQTQYF.

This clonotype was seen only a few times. CDR3 in amino acids: CASSQETGRDTQYF. CDR3 DNA: TGTGCCAGCAGCCAAGAAACGGGGCGGGATACGCAGTATTTT. V and J are TRBV14 and TRBJ2-3; D assignment may be TRBD1 or TRBD2 (5 bases each). Trimming took off 0 bases at V and 6 bases at J, with 10 bases between the two ends. Germline CDR1 is SGHDN and CDR2 is FVKESK. There are 14 residues in the CDR3.